The 5 T cell receptor beta chains presented below share a single source sample, sequenced in a study of blood T cell repertoires in COVID-19. Profiling relied on immunoSEQ multiplex PCR, and the TCRdb table lists in-frame clones only, not all of them. The sample lists a few hundred thousand clones, 86% occurring once. Sequenced: peripheral blood. The origin of the receptors is a man aged 50-60 years with acute or convalescent COVID-19.

This clone was seen only once. V is TRBV5-1 and J is TRBJ1-2; the D is unclear. CDR1 is SGHRS, CDR2 YFSETQ, per germline. The CDR3 loop spans 13 amino acids. V lost 5 bases and J 3 bases, leaving 11 bases between the germline ends. The CDR3 region has the DNA TGCGCCAGCAGTTTCGACATTGACTATGGCTACACCTTC. Its protein is CASSFDIDYGYTF.

V is TRBV27 and J is TRBJ2-1, with TRBD1 matching 8 bases. This CDR3 contains 16 residues. Trimming removed 5 bases from V and 2 bases from J; junction bases left unmatched: 8. CDR1 is MNHEY and CDR2 is SMNVEV in the germline V gene (reference sequence). For the CDR3, the DNA is TGTGCCAGCAGTGACTGGGACAGGCAGACCTACAATGAGCAGTTCTTC. This encodes CASSDWDRQTYNEQFF.

The rearrangement uses TRBV6-5 and TRBJ2-3, with D possibly TRBD1 on 5 matching bases. Per germline, CDR1 MNHEY and CDR2 SVGAGI. The CDR3 has 14 amino acids. Trimming removed 2 bases from V and 6 bases from J, with 12 bases in between. The CDR3 nucleotides are TGTGCCAGCAGTTACCGGCCCCAGGGTGATACGCAGTATTTT. It codes for CASSYRPQGDTQYF.

This chain uses TRBV4-2 with TRBJ1-4; 8 positions agree with TRBD1. CDR3 length: 18 amino acids. Trimming at V came to 3 bases and at J to 0 bases, leaving 9 bases not matched to a gene. Germline V CDR1 and CDR2: LGHNA, YNFKEQ. The CDR3 sequence: CASSQTDRAWATNEKLFF. The CDR3 DNA reads as TGTGCCAGCAGCCAGACGGACAGGGCGTGGGCAACTAATGAAAAACTGTTTTTT.

V gene TRBV18 combines with J gene TRBJ2-7; D is possibly TRBD2 (6 bases). Germline CDR1 KGHSH, CDR2 LQKENI. This CDR3 comprises 15 residues. Trimming cost V 2 bases and J 5 bases, with 16 bases left between them. The CDR3 coding sequence is TGTGCCAGCTCACCAAAACTAGCAATCATGGACGAGCAGTACTTC. This encodes CASSPKLAIMDEQYF.